A selection of T cell receptor beta chains follows, all from one sample in a study of spatial heterogeneity in lung cancer. TCRdb passed the 5' RACE reads through MiXCR, listing each CDR3 protein once. Of some 9,900 distinct CDR3 sequences listed, 10% to 15% are singletons. The source material was lung tumor tissue, sampled at surgery. The receptor source for this set is a male donor with early-stage non-small cell lung cancer. The CDR3 runs from the conserved cysteine through the conserved F or W. A D gene is named only where the DNA matches it firmly. The listing skips clone size in some rows; elsewhere it reads once, few, many or a size class.

j_call,clone_size,v_call,d_call,cdr3_nt,cdr3_aa
TRBJ2-7,medium-sized,TRBV10-2,NA,TGCGCCAGCAAGTCCTGGGGGGACGAGCAGTACTTC,CASKSWGDEQYF
TRBJ2-1,NA,TRBV11-2,TRBD2,TGTGCCACACGCGGGGGGTCCTACAATGAGCAGTTCTTC,CATRGGSYNEQFF
TRBJ1-1,NA,TRBV2,TRBD1,TGTGCCACCTCTTCTCACCCGGGACAGGGGGCCGGAGGTACTGAAGCTTTCTTT,CATSSHPGQGAGGTEAFF
TRBJ2-7,NA,TRBV7-6,NA,TGTGCCAGCAGCCCCCTGGGAGACGAGCAGTACTTC,CASSPLGDEQYF
TRBJ2-6,many,TRBV6-5,NA,TGTGCCAGCAGTTACACATATACAAGCTCTGGGGCCAACGTCCTGACTTTC,CASSYTYTSSGANVLTF
TRBJ2-6,many,TRBV27,TRBD1,TGTGCCAGCGGCATAACAGGGGGCTTTGTGGCCAACGTCCTGACTTTC,CASGITGGFVANVLTF
TRBJ2-6,NA,TRBV25-1,NA,TGTGCCAGCACCTCATCGGGGCCTGGGGCCAACGTCCTGACTTTC,CASTSSGPGANVLTF
TRBJ1-5,medium-sized,TRBV12-3/TRBV12-4,NA,TGTGCCAGCAGTTTGGGGGCAGGACAGCCCCAGCATTTT,CASSLGAGQPQHF
TRBJ2-5,medium-sized,TRBV20-1,TRBD2,TGCAGTGCTAGAGCGGGACTAGCGGGAGTTCGAGAGACCCAGTACTTC,CSARAGLAGVRETQYF
TRBJ2-7,many,TRBV27,NA,TGTGCCAGCAGTTGGACCCTAGCAGCCTACGAGCAGTACTTC,CASSWTLAAYEQYF
TRBJ2-1,NA,TRBV20-1,NA,TGCAGTCTAAACGAGGACAATGAGCAGTTCTTC,CSLNEDNEQFF
TRBJ2-1,NA,TRBV10-3,NA,TGTGCCATCAGTGAAATGCTAGAATACAATGAGCAGTTCTTC,CAISEMLEYNEQFF
TRBJ2-4,many,TRBV5-4,NA,TGTGCCAGCAGCTTGGATCCACGGACAGAGGGCATTCAGTACTTC,CASSLDPRTEGIQYF
TRBJ2-7,many,TRBV27,NA,TGTGCCAGCAGTTTTGGACAGAGACTTAACTACGAGCAGTACTTC,CASSFGQRLNYEQYF
TRBJ2-2,NA,TRBV12-3/TRBV12-4,NA,TGTGCCAGCAGTTTGGGCGGGGCTGGCTCCGGGGAGCTGTTTTTT,CASSLGGAGSGELFF
TRBJ1-2,NA,TRBV7-2,NA,TGTGCCAGCAGCTCGCTCACAGTTACCTATGGCTACACCTTC,CASSSLTVTYGYTF
TRBJ2-7,many,TRBV27,TRBD2,TGTGCCAGCAGTTCCCTGAGCGGGAGGGCCGTCTACGAGCAGTACTTC,CASSSLSGRAVYEQYF
TRBJ1-2,many,TRBV27,TRBD1,TGTGCCAGCAGTACACAGGGGTTCTATGGCTACACCTTC,CASSTQGFYGYTF
TRBJ1-2,NA,TRBV29-1,NA,TGCAGCGTTGACCAGGGAGAGAAACCTCGAACCTTC,CSVDQGEKPRTF
TRBJ2-1,many,TRBV20-1,TRBD2,TGCAGTGCTCTGGGGGGGTACAATGAGCAGTTCTTC,CSALGGYNEQFF
TRBJ2-1,many,TRBV5-1,NA,TGCGCCAGCAGCTCCCGACGAGCTAGCGTCGACAATGAGCAGTTCTTC,CASSSRRASVDNEQFF
TRBJ1-1,medium-sized,TRBV29-1,NA,TGCAGCGTTGTAGGGGCGGCGGACACTGAAGCTTTCTTT,CSVVGAADTEAFF
TRBJ2-3,many,TRBV3-1,NA,TGTGCCAGCAGCCCCCGACTAGTCGCAGATACGCAGTATTTT,CASSPRLVADTQYF
TRBJ2-3,many,TRBV5-1,NA,TGCGCCAGCAGCTTGGACTACCGCACAGATACGCAGTATTTT,CASSLDYRTDTQYF
TRBJ2-3,NA,TRBV27,TRBD2,TGTGCCAGCATTAGACCCGTCCCAAGACTAGCGGGTGAAACAGATACGCAGTATTTT,CASIRPVPRLAGETDTQYF
TRBJ1-6,medium-sized,TRBV7-6,NA,TGTGCCAGCAGCTTAGGGTCCGAGAATTCACCCCTCCACTTT,CASSLGSENSPLHF
TRBJ1-5,many,TRBV10-2,NA,TGCGCCAGCAGTGAGACGCCAGGGCACCCCTATCAGCCCCAGCATTTT,CASSETPGHPYQPQHF
TRBJ2-7,many,TRBV29-1,NA,TGCAGCGTTCAGTCGCGAGCTTCCTACGAGCAGTACTTC,CSVQSRASYEQYF